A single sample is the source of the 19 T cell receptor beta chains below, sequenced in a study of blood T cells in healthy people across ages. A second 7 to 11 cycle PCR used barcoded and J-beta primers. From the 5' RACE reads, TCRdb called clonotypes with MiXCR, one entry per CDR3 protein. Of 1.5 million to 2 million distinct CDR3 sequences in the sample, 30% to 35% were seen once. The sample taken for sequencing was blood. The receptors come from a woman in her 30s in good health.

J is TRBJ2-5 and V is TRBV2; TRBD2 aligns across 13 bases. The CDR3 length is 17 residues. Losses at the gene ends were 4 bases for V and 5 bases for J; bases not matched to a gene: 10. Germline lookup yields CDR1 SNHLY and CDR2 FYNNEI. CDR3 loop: CASSGPRLAGGGETQYF. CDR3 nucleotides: TGTGCCAGCAGTGGCCCTCGACTAGCGGGGGGCGGGGAGACCCAGTACTTC. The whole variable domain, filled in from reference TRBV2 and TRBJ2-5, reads EPEVTQTPSHQVTQMGQEVILRCVPISNHLYFYWYRQILGQKVEFLVSFYNNEISEKSEIFDDQFSVERPDGSNFTLKIRSTKLEDSAMYFCASSGPRLAGGGETQYFGPGTRLLVL.

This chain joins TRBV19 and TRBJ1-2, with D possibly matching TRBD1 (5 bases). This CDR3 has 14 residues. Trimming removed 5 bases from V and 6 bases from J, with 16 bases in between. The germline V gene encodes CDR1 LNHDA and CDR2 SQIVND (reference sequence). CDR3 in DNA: TGTGCCAGTAGTCCTGGGACCTCAGGGAATGGCTACACCTTC. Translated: CASSPGTSGNGYTF.

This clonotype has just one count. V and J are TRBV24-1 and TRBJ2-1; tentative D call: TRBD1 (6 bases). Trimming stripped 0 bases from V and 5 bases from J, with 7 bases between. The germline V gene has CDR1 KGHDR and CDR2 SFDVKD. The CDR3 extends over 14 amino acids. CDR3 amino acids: CATSDLPGDNEQFF. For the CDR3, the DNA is TGTGCCACCAGTGATTTGCCAGGGGACAATGAGCAGTTCTTC.

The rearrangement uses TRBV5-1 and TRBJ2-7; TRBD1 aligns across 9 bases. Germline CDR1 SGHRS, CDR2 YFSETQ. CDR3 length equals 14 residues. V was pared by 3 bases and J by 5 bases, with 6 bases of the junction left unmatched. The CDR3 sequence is CASSSDRGSDEQYF. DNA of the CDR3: TGCGCCAGCAGCTCGGACAGGGGAAGCGACGAGCAGTACTTC.

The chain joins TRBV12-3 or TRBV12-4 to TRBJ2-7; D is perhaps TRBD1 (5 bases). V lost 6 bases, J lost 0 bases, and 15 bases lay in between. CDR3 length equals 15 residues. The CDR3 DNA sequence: TGTGCCAGCAGCCGACAGTCCCTGAGCTCCTACGAGCAGTACTTC. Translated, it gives CASSRQSLSSYEQYF.

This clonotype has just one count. The CDR3 DNA follows: TGTGCCAGCAGTAGACTAGCGCCGGCCTCCTACAATGAGCAGTTCTTC. It is translated as CASSRLAPASYNEQFF. The chain carries TRBV7-8 and TRBJ2-1, with 8 bases fitting TRBD2. Trimming cost V 6 bases and J 0 bases; bases outside gene matches: 7. The germline CDR1 and CDR2 sequences are SGHVS and FQNEAQ. This CDR3 has 16 amino acids.

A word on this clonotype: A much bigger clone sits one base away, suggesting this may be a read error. CDR3 DNA sequence: TGCGCCAGCAGCCGGCGGACGGTTTCCTATGGCTACACCTTC. The encoded protein is CASSRRTVSYGYTF. The gene calls are TRBV4-1 and TRBJ1-2; D is undetermined. From germline, CDR1 is MGHRA and CDR2 YSYEKL. Trimming took 4 bases from V and 4 from J, leaving 13 bases between them. The CDR3 sequence is 14 residues long.

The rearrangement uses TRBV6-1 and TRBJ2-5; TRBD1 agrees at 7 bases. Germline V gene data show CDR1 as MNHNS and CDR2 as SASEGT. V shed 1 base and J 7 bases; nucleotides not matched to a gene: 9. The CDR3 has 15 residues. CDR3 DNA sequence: TGTGCCAGCAGTGAAGTGCACAGGGGAGTTTGGACCCAGTACTTC. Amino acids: CASSEVHRGVWTQYF.

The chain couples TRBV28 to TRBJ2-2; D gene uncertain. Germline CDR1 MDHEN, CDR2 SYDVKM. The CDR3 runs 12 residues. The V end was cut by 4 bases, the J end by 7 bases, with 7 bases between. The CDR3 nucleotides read TGTGCCAGCAGTTCTAGTTTCGGGGAGCTGTTTTTT. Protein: CASSSSFGELFF.

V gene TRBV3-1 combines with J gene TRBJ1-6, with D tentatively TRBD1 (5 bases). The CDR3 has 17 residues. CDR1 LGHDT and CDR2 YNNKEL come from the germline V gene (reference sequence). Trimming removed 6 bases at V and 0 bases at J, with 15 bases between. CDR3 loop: CASRHLQESSYNSPLHF. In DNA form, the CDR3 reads TGTGCCAGCAGGCATCTACAGGAGAGCTCCTATAATTCACCCCTCCACTTT.

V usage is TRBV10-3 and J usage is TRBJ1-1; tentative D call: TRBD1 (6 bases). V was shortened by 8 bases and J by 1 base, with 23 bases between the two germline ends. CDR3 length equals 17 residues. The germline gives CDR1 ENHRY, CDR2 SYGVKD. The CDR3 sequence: CAIQARVGAGENTEAFF. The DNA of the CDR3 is TGTGCCATCCAAGCCAGAGTCGGGGCAGGGGAGAACACTGAAGCTTTCTTT.

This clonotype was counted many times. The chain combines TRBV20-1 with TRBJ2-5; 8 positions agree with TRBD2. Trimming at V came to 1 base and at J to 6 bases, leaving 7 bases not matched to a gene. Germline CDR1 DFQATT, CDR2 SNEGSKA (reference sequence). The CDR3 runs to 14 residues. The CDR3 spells CSARVSGNVKTQYF. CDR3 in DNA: TGCAGTGCTAGAGTTAGCGGGAACGTTAAGACCCAGTACTTC.

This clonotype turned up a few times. The CDR3 region is CAWSRQPTGGEKLFF. CDR3 coding DNA: TGTGCCTGGAGTCGTCAGCCAACAGGGGGAGAAAAACTGTTTTTT. The chain carries TRBV30 and TRBJ1-4; the match to TRBD1 covers 8 bases. Germline CDR1 is GTSNPN and CDR2 is SVGIG (reference sequence). The CDR3 sequence is 15 residues long. V dropped 2 bases and J dropped 8; count of bases not matched to a gene: 10.

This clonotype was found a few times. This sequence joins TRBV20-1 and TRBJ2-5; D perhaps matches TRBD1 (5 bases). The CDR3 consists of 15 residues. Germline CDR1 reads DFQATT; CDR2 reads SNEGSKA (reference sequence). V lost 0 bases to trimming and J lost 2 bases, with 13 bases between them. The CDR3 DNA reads TGCAGTGCTAGAGATAGCCCAGGGAATCAAGAGACCCAGTACTTC. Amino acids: CSARDSPGNQETQYF.

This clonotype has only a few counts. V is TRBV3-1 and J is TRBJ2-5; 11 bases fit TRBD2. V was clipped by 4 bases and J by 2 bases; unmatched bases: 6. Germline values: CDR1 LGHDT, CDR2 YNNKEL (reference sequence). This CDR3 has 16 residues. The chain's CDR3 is CASSPKGLAEQETQYF. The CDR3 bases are TGTGCCAGCAGCCCGAAGGGACTAGCGGAACAAGAGACCCAGTACTTC.

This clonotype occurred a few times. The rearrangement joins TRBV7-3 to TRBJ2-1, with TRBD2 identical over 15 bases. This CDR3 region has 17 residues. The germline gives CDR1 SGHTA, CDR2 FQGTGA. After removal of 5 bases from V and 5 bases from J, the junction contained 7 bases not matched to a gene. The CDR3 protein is CASSETGLAGGHNEQFF. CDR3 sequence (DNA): TGTGCCAGCAGCGAAACGGGACTAGCGGGAGGACACAATGAGCAGTTCTTC.

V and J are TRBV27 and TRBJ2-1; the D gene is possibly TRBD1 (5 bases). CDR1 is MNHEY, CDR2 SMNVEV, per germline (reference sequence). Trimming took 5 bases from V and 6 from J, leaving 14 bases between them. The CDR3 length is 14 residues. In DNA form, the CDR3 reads TGTGCCAGCAGTCTGACAGCGTCTTCCAATGAGCAGTTCTTC. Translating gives CASSLTASSNEQFF.

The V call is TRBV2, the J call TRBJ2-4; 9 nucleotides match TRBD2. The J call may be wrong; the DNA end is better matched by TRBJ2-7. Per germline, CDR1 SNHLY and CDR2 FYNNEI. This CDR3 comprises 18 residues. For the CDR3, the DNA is TGTGCCAGCAGTACCCTCTGGGCGGGGGGGACCCATGGAGGCGAGCAGTACTTC. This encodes CASSTLWAGGTHGGEQYF.

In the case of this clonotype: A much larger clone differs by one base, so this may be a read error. In DNA form, the CDR3 reads TGCAGCGTTGAAGTTGTGCGGACAGGCTTCACATATACGCAGTATTTT. This encodes CSVEVVRTGFTYTQYF. This chain joins TRBV29-1 and TRBJ2-3, with 7 bases aligning to TRBD1. Germline-derived CDR1 and CDR2 are SQVTM and ANQGSEA. The CDR3 runs 16 residues.